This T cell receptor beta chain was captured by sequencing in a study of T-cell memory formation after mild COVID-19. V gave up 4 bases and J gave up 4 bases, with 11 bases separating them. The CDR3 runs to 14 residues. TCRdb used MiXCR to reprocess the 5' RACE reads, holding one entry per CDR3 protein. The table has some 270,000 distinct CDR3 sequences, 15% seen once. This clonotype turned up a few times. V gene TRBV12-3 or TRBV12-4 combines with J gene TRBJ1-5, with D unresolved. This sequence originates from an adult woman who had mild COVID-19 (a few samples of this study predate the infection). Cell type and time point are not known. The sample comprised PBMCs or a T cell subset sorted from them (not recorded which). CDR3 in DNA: TGTGCCAGCAGTTCCGACAATAGAAATCAGCCCCAGCATTTT. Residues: CASSSDNRNQPQHF.